The clone carrying this T cell receptor (beta chain) came up once. A Seattle source enrolled patients during active infection and followed them longitudinally. Germline CDR1 and CDR2: SGHAT and FQNNGV. CDR3 size: 16 residues. The ends lost 4 bases at V and 0 bases at J; junction bases unmatched: 5. The authors' processing: Nucleated cell counts were estimated from reference gene primer amplification. The method was immunoSEQ multiplex PCR; TCRdb's version includes in-frame clones alone and lacks a portion of them. Clonal size and the V and J genes are those of that table, whereas D and trimming came from the DNA. The table has approximately 140,000 clones, 75% to 90% seen once; the top ten hold 6.5% to 9.5%. This specimen belongs to a study of blood T cell repertoires in COVID-19. Background on the study: Sources were T cells, B-cell-depleted T cells, or PBMCs; the material itself was cDNA or gDNA.

The sample was peripheral blood. V gene TRBV11-2 combines with J gene TRBJ2-1, with 8 bases fitting TRBD2. The receptor comes from a woman aged 60-70 years with COVID-19, enrolled during active disease. The CDR3: CASSSPGTSSYNEQFF. CDR3 DNA: TGTGCCAGCAGCTCTCCCGGGACTAGCTCCTACAATGAGCAGTTCTTC.